One and the same sample provided the 18 T cell receptor beta chains below, sequenced in a study of blood T cell repertoires in COVID-19. Clones were read by immunoSEQ multiplex PCR, and TCRdb kept only the in-frame ones, dropping some. The profile shows 120,000 or so clones, approximately 80% of them singletons. Specimen: peripheral blood. The receptor set was obtained from a woman in her sixties with acute or convalescent COVID-19.

The chain is built from TRBV7-2 and TRBJ1-2; TRBD1 agrees at 7 bases. The length of the CDR3 is 17 residues. Germline values: CDR1 SGHTA, CDR2 FQGNSA. Trimming took 2 bases from V and 2 from J; bases not matched to a gene: 11. In DNA form, the CDR3 reads TGTGCCAGCAGCTTATTTTGGGGGGACAGAGGGAACTATGGCTACACCTTC. Translated: CASSLFWGDRGNYGYTF.

The V call is TRBV5-5, the J call TRBJ1-4; D not resolved. CDR1 is SGHKS and CDR2 is YYEKEE in the germline V gene (reference sequence). Trimming pared 2 bases from V and 4 bases from J, leaving 12 bases between. This CDR3 is built from 15 residues. CDR3 sequence reads: CASSFSWHDNEKLFF. The CDR3 DNA reads as TGTGCCAGCAGCTTTTCCTGGCACGATAATGAAAAACTGTTTTTT.

This clone has just a few counts. The chain combines TRBV6-6 with TRBJ2-5; D may be TRBD1 (6 bases). Germline V gene sequence: CDR1 MNHNY, CDR2 SVGAGI (reference sequence). Trimming took off 5 bases at V and 4 bases at J, with 17 bases between the two ends. The CDR3 spans 15 residues. The CDR3 region is CASSRGAGDGETQYF. The CDR3 DNA reads TGTGCCAGCAGTCGAGGGGCAGGGGACGGAGAGACCCAGTACTTC.

The chain is built from TRBV28 and TRBJ1-2, with 9 bases that match TRBD1. V trimming: 6 bases; J trimming: 7 bases; junction bases outside the gene matches: 12. CDR1 MDHEN and CDR2 SYDVKM come from the germline V gene. CDR3 length equals 15 residues. For the CDR3, the DNA is TGTGCCAGCAGCCGGACAGGGGATGAGTACGGTGGCTACACCTTC. This sequence encodes CASSRTGDEYGGYTF.

The chain uses TRBV7-9 and TRBJ2-5; tentatively, D is TRBD1 (6 bases). This CDR3 comprises 14 residues. Between the trimmed V and J ends, which lost 5 bases and 1 base, there was a span of 11 bases. Per the germline V gene, CDR1 is SEHNR and CDR2 is FQNEAQ (reference sequence). CDR3: CASSPRTAQETQYF. DNA of the CDR3: TGTGCCAGCAGCCCGCGGACAGCCCAAGAGACCCAGTACTTC.

The chain combines TRBV30 with TRBJ1-3; TRBD1 aligns across 7 bases. J was trimmed by 4 bases and V by 8 bases; bases with no gene match: 8. The CDR3 has 13 residues. Germline CDR1 and CDR2: GTSNPN and SVGIG (reference sequence). DNA of the CDR3: TGTGCCAAACGACAGGGATCAGGAAACACCATATATTTT. Its translation is CAKRQGSGNTIYF.

This clone was seen only a few times. The chain carries TRBV11-1 and TRBJ1-2; D may be TRBD1 (6 bases). CDR1 SGHAT and CDR2 FQDESV come from the germline V gene (reference sequence). V lost 4 bases and J lost 6, with 6 bases in between. This CDR3 spans 11 amino acids. This CDR3 is CASSYRDGYTF. The CDR3 region has the DNA TGTGCCAGCAGCTACAGGGATGGCTACACCTTC. The variable domain in full, completed from reference TRBV11-1 and TRBJ1-2, reads EAEVAQSPRYKITEKSQAVAFWCDPISGHATLYWYRQILGQGPELLVQFQDESVVDDSQLPKDRFSAERLKGVDSTLKIQPAELGDSAMYLCASSYRDGYTFGSGTRLTVV.

This clone showed up just once. This rearrangement joins TRBV6-6 to TRBJ1-1; possibly TRBD1 for D (5 bases). CDR3 length: 14 residues. Germline values: CDR1 MNHNY, CDR2 SVGAGI (reference sequence). V gave up 3 bases and J gave up 4 bases, with 12 bases separating them. The CDR3 reads CASSYVGVGTEAFF. CDR3 nucleotide sequence: TGTGCCAGCAGTTATGTAGGGGTCGGCACTGAAGCTTTCTTT.

This chain uses TRBV12-3 or TRBV12-4 with TRBJ2-7, with a tentative D call TRBD2 (6 bases). This CDR3 has 12 amino acids. V shed 2 bases and J shed 6 bases, with 8 bases lying between them. CDR3 sequence (DNA): TGTGCCAGCAGTTTATGGGGAGGCGAGCAGTACTTC. Translated: CASSLWGGEQYF.

The chain combines TRBV7-3 with TRBJ1-1; D is perhaps TRBD1 (5 bases). The CDR3 runs to 16 residues. Trimming cost V 3 bases and J 1 base, with 15 bases left between them. Germline CDR1 reads SGHTA; CDR2 reads FQGTGA. DNA of the CDR3: TGTGCCAGCAGCTTGTTAACCGGGACTTCGAACACTGAAGCTTTCTTT. This translates into CASSLLTGTSNTEAFF.

The rearrangement uses TRBV7-2 and TRBJ2-5; D is uncertain. Germline-derived CDR1 and CDR2 are SGHTA and FQGNSA. V was cut by 1 base and J by 5 bases, with 8 bases left in between. The CDR3 sequence is 13 residues long. CDR3 in amino acids: CASSLGHGETQYF. The CDR3, as DNA: TGTGCCAGCAGCTTAGGACATGGGGAGACCCAGTACTTC.

The rearrangement uses TRBV7-3 and TRBJ2-7, with a possible D match to TRBD2 (6 bases). The germline gives CDR1 SGHTA, CDR2 FQGTGA. The CDR3 sequence is 13 residues long. Trimming removed 3 bases at V and 5 bases at J, with 11 bases between. CDR3 in DNA: TGTGCCAGCAGCTTGGGCGGGGAGGACGAGCAGTACTTC. This sequence encodes CASSLGGEDEQYF.

The J gene is TRBJ1-2, the V gene TRBV9; the match to TRBD1 covers 8 bases. Germline assignment: CDR1 SGDLS and CDR2 YYNGEE. V lost 0 bases, J lost 10 bases, and 5 bases stayed unmatched. This CDR3 comprises 13 residues. Here the CDR3 DNA reads TGTGCCAGCAGCGTAGGGCACAGGGGGTTCTACACCTTC. Protein sequence: CASSVGHRGFYTF.

V is TRBV21-1 and J is TRBJ2-7; no check of the table's D call, TRBD2, against the DNA was made. TRBV21-1 is noted as a pseudogene. This CDR3 has 15 residues. The CDR3 protein is CASSRNRARGGEQYF. The CDR3 DNA is TGTGCCAGCAGCAGAAACAGGGCGCGCGGGGGGGAGCAGTACTTC.

The chain links TRBV19 to TRBJ2-5, with TRBD2 matching 8 bases. J was trimmed by 5 bases and V by 3 bases; bases with no gene match: 2. In germline, CDR1 is LNHDA, CDR2 SQIVND (reference sequence). CDR3 size: 13 residues. CDR3 protein: CASSIPGGETQYF. In DNA form, the CDR3 reads TGTGCCAGTAGTATCCCGGGGGGGGAGACCCAGTACTTC.

The chain joins TRBV3-1 (or the pseudogene TRBV3-2) to TRBJ2-1; 9 nucleotides agree with TRBD2. This CDR3 contains 17 residues. Germline loops: CDR1 LGHDT, CDR2 YNNKEL (reference sequence). V lost 1 base, J lost 4 bases, and 8 bases stayed unmatched. CDR3 sequence reads: CASSQVGRGGLYNEQFF. The CDR3 DNA follows: TGTGCCAGCAGCCAAGTTGGGCGGGGGGGACTTTACAATGAGCAGTTCTTC.

This rearrangement joins TRBV12-3 or TRBV12-4 to TRBJ2-5; weak D call: TRBD1 (5 bases). The CDR3 consists of 11 residues. V was shortened by 7 bases and J by 11 bases, with 14 bases between the two germline ends. The CDR3 region is CASTTTRTQYF. CDR3 sequence (DNA): TGTGCCAGCACTACCACCCGGACACAGTACTTC.

In its sample, this clone was seen once. CDR3 sequence: CASRKKGVESNQPQHF. The CDR3 coding sequence is TGTGCCAGCAGAAAAAAGGGGGTCGAAAGCAATCAGCCCCAGCATTTT. This rearrangement joins TRBV2 to TRBJ1-5, with D perhaps TRBD1 (6 bases). Germline V gene lookup returns CDR1 SNHLY and CDR2 FYNNEI. Trimming removed 6 bases at V and 1 base at J, with 16 bases between. This CDR3 has 16 amino acids.